The TCR beta chain under discussion was sequenced for a study of blood T cell repertoires in COVID-19. Per the original methods: Nucleated cell counts were estimated from reference gene primer amplification. The method was immunoSEQ multiplex PCR; TCRdb's version includes in-frame clones alone and lacks a portion of them. V, J and clone size are taken as reported in that table, and D and trimming were inferred from the DNA itself. The sample consists of under 300,000 clones, around nine tenths of them appearing once. This clone has a handful of counts. The germline CDR1 and CDR2 sequences are MGHRA and YSYEKL. Between the trimmed V and J ends, which lost 0 bases and 4 bases, there was a span of 15 bases. The CDR3 is made up of 16 amino acids.

The clonotype comes from a woman in her sixties or seventies with COVID-19, enrolled during active disease. The rearrangement uses TRBV4-1 and TRBJ1-2; a possible D gene is TRBD1 (5 bases). The sequenced sample consisted of peripheral blood. The CDR3 DNA reads TGCGCCAGCAGCCAAGATTACGGAGACAGCCTCTATGGCTACACCTTC. This sequence encodes CASSQDYGDSLYGYTF.